This TCR beta chain was sequenced during a study of response to subunit inactivated influenza vaccine. In regard to this clonotype: Antigen unknown.

The study's findings and limits: The authors offered the suggestion that each seasonal influenza vaccination recruits few new T cells.

One entry per CDR3 protein results from TCRdb running MiXCR on the RT-PCR reads. Here the sample spans 400,000 to 550,000 distinct CDR3 sequences, around 25% being singletons. The germline V gene encodes CDR1 ENHRY and CDR2 SYGVKD. The CDR3 is 14 amino acids. The V and J ends lost 4 bases and 8 bases, in that order; junction bases with no gene match: 4. The sample in question was CD4+ T cells sorted from PBMCs, obtained around 5 days after vaccination. This chain uses TRBV10-3 with TRBJ2-2; 10 nucleotides match TRBD2. The receptor was derived from a man over 45 who received an inactivated influenza vaccine. The CDR3 is CAISGLAGEGELFF. The CDR3 DNA is TGTGCCATCAGTGGCCTAGCGGGGGAAGGGGAGCTGTTTTTT.